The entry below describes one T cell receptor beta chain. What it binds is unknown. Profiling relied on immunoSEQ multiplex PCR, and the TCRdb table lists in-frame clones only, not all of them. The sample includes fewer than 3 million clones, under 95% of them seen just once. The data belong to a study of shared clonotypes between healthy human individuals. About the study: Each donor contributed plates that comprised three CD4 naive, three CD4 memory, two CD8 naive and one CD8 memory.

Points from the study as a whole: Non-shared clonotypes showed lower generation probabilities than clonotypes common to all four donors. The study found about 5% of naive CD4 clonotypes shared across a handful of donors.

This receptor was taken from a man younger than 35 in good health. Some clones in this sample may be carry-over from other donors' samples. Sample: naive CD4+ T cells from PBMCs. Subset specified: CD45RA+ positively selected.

CDR3 amino acids: CASSDDRDETQYF. The DNA of the CDR3 is TGTGCCAGCAGTGACGACAGGGATGAGACCCAGTACTTC. The chain couples TRBV2 to TRBJ2-5; TRBD1 agrees at 7 bases. With V trimmed by 3 bases and J by 5 bases, 3 bases remained unmatched. CDR1 is SNHLY and CDR2 is FYNNEI in the germline V gene. The CDR3 is made up of 13 amino acids. The whole variable domain, filled in from reference TRBV2 and TRBJ2-5, reads EPEVTQTPSHQVTQMGQEVILRCVPISNHLYFYWYRQILGQKVEFLVSFYNNEISEKSEIFDDQFSVERPDGSNFTLKIRSTKLEDSAMYFCASSDDRDETQYFGPGTRLLVL.